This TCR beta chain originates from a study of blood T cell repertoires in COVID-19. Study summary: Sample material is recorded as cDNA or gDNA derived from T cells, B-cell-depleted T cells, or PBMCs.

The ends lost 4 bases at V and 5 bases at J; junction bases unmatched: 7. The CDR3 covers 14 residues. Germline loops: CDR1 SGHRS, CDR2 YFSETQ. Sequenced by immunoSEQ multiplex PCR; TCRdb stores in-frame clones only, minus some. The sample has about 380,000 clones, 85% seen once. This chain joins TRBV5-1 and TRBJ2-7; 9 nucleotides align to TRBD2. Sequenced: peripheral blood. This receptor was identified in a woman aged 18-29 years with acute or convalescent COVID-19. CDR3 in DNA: TGCGCCAGCAGCGGGAGCGGGAGGACCGACGAGCAGTACTTC. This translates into CASSGSGRTDEQYF.